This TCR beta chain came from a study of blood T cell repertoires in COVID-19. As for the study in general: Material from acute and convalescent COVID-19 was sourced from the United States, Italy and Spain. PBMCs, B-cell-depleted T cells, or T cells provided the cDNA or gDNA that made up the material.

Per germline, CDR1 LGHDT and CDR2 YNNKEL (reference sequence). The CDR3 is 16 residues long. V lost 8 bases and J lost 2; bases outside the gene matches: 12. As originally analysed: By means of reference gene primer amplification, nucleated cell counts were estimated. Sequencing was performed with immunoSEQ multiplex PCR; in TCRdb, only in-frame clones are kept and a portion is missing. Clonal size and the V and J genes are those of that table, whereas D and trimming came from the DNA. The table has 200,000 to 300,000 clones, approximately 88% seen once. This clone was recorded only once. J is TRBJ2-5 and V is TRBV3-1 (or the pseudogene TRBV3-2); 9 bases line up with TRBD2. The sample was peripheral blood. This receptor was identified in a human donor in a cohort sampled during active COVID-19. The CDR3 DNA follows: TGTGCCAGCGGAATAGCGGGGGACCCGACACAAGAGACCCAGTACTTC. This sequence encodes CASGIAGDPTQETQYF.